The entry below gives a single TCR beta chain sequence along with its context. What it binds is not known. Using its own MiXCR run on the RT-PCR reads, TCRdb lists one record per CDR3 protein. Among 650,000 to 800,000 distinct CDR3 sequences listed, roughly 14% were seen once. These data are taken from a study of response to subunit inactivated influenza vaccine. V gave up 7 bases and J gave up 14 bases, with 28 bases separating them. This CDR3 region has 15 residues. Germline CDR1 and CDR2: SGHTA and FQGNSA. Study-wide points: Authors suggested seasonal influenza vaccinations each recruit few new T cells.

V usage is TRBV7-2 and J usage is TRBJ2-3; weak D call: TRBD2 (5 bases). This clonotype originated in a man aged 50 to 60 who received an inactivated influenza vaccine. Source: PBMCs from blood, taken 14 to 15 days before vaccination. CDR3 in amino acids: CASTTEIRTGWDRYF. The CDR3 region has the DNA TGTGCCAGCACCACCGAAATCCGGACTGGCTGGGATCGGTATTTT.